These 24 T cell receptor beta chains share one sample of origin, sequenced in a study of post-analysis software for immune sequencing data. Study observations and caveats: Relative to controls, patients had a few TRBV segments at higher frequency, with TRBV5-6, TRBV5-1 and TRBV20-1 among these.

Prepared libraries of TCR beta cDNA carried unique molecular identifiers. TCRdb re-analysed the PCR reads in MiXCR, keeping a single row per CDR3 protein. This sample has about 430,000 distinct CDR3 sequences; less than 40% occur once, and the top ten carry roughly 8.2%. Antigens for these TCRs are unknown. The sequencing input was blood. The receptor set was obtained from a girl under 10 years old with multiple sclerosis.

The chain joins TRBV28 to TRBJ2-7; 10 positions agree with TRBD1. With 4 bases clipped from V and 5 bases from J, the junction kept 8 bases outside the gene matches. The CDR3 has 15 residues. Germline V gene sequence: CDR1 MDHEN, CDR2 SYDVKM. In DNA, the CDR3 is TGTGCCAGCAGTTCCGGACAGGGGGACAGGAACGAGCAGTACTTC. Translating gives CASSSGQGDRNEQYF.

The chain carries TRBV4-2 and TRBJ2-7, with TRBD2 matching 9 bases. This CDR3 region has 15 residues. Germline V gene data show CDR1 as LGHNA and CDR2 as YNFKEQ. Losses at the gene ends were 2 bases for V and 3 bases for J; bases not matched to a gene: 5. The CDR3 spells CASSQRLAVDYEQYF. The DNA for the CDR3 is TGTGCCAGCAGCCAAAGACTAGCGGTTGACTACGAGCAGTACTTC.

This chain links TRBV15 with TRBJ1-4, with TRBD1 identical over 10 bases. The CDR3 consists of 13 residues. V shed 5 bases, J shed 8 bases, and the junction held 2 bases outside the gene matches. The germline CDR1 and CDR2 sequences are LNHNV and YYDKDF (reference sequence). CDR3: CATSGTGEEKLFF. In nucleotides, the CDR3 is TGTGCCACCAGCGGGACAGGGGAGGAAAAACTGTTTTTT.

There are a few counts of this clonotype. This chain's CDR3 is CASSLGDRVYEQYF. The CDR3 DNA reads TGTGCCAGCAGCTTAGGGGACAGGGTCTACGAGCAGTACTTC. V and J are TRBV7-8 and TRBJ2-5, with TRBD1 matching over 9 bases. The end of the DNA fits TRBJ2-7 better, so the J call may be wrong. CDR3 size: 14 residues. Germline values: CDR1 SGHVS, CDR2 FQNEAQ.

V and J are TRBV11-2 and TRBJ2-7; 13 bases match TRBD2. This CDR3 contains 17 residues. Germline V gene lookup returns CDR1 SGHAT and CDR2 FQNNGV. J was trimmed by 4 bases and V by 5 bases; bases with no gene match: 11. The CDR3 DNA reads TGTGCCAGCAGCCCTAGGACTAGCGGGAGTGCGGGATACGAGCAGTACTTC. Its protein is CASSPRTSGSAGYEQYF.

The chain joins TRBV28 to TRBJ1-1; 8 nucleotides match TRBD1. The CDR3 length is 14 residues. The germline V gene has CDR1 MDHEN and CDR2 SYDVKM. V was pared by 5 bases and J by 1 base, with 3 bases of the junction left unmatched. The CDR3 spells CASSTQGGNTEAFF. CDR3 in DNA: TGTGCCAGCAGTACACAGGGGGGGAACACTGAAGCTTTCTTT. The entire variable domain, with the rest obtained from reference TRBV28 and TRBJ1-1, is as follows: DVKVTQSSRYLVKRTGEKVFLECVQDMDHENMFWYRQDPGLGLRLIYFSYDVKMKEKGDIPEGYSVSREKKERFSLILESASTNQTSMYLCASSTQGGNTEAFFGQGTRLTVV.

V gene TRBV4-2 combines with J gene TRBJ2-7; 9 bases fit TRBD2. Germline trimming cut 6 bases from V and 2 bases from J; bases unmatched to any gene: 8. The CDR3 sequence is 15 residues long. Germline V lookup: CDR1 LGHNA, CDR2 YNFKEQ. The CDR3 DNA reads TGTGCCAGCAGTGTTAGCGGGAGTATCACCTACGAGCAGTACTTC. The encoded protein is CASSVSGSITYEQYF.

This clonotype was found a few times. The chain combines TRBV12-3 or TRBV12-4 with TRBJ2-7, with TRBD2 identical over 8 bases. With 7 bases clipped from V and 2 bases from J, the junction kept 7 bases outside the gene matches. The CDR3 contains 14 residues. This CDR3 is CASTRSGGPYEQYF. The CDR3 region has the DNA TGTGCCAGCACCAGAAGCGGGGGCCCCTACGAGCAGTACTTC.

This chain links TRBV5-1 with TRBJ2-5; no clear D gene. V was pared by 7 bases and J by 4 bases, with 14 bases between. Germline loops: CDR1 SGHRS, CDR2 YFSETQ. CDR3 size: 13 residues. CDR3 residues: CASARHHLETQYF. The CDR3 DNA reads TGCGCCAGCGCCCGACACCATCTAGAGACCCAGTACTTC.

The chain couples TRBV20-1 to TRBJ1-1; no definite D call. V lost 2 bases to trimming and J lost 1 base, with 8 bases between them. This CDR3 contains 13 residues. Looked up from germline, CDR1 is DFQATT and CDR2 is SNEGSKA (reference sequence). CDR3 in amino acids: CSARPEGNTEAFF. DNA for the CDR3: TGCAGTGCTAGACCTGAAGGGAACACTGAAGCTTTCTTT.

V and J are TRBV7-3 and TRBJ2-1, with TRBD2 identical over 11 bases. CDR1 is SGHTA, CDR2 FQGTGA, per germline. V shed 5 bases, J shed 0 bases, and the junction held 18 bases outside the gene matches. This CDR3 is 21 amino acids long. The CDR3 is CASSPHPWGTSGRHSYNEQFF. For the CDR3, the DNA is TGTGCCAGCAGCCCTCACCCGTGGGGGACTAGCGGTAGACACTCCTACAATGAGCAGTTCTTC.

The rearrangement links TRBV6-2 or TRBV6-3 to TRBJ2-1; D tentatively fits TRBD1 or TRBD2 (5 bases each). CDR1 MNHEY and CDR2 SVGEGT come from the germline V gene. Between the trimmed V and J ends, which lost 5 bases and 13 bases, there was a span of 15 bases. The CDR3 is 12 residues long. As DNA, the CDR3 is TGTGCCAGCAGTGCCGGGGCTAGCCGTCAGTTCTTC. It yields the protein CASSAGASRQFF.

The chain is built from TRBV5-1 and TRBJ2-5; TRBD1 aligns across 7 bases. There are 14 residues in the CDR3. CDR1 is SGHRS, CDR2 YFSETQ, per germline. With 3 bases clipped from V and 0 bases from J, the junction kept 2 bases outside the gene matches. CDR3 coding DNA: TGCGCCAGCAGCTCGGGACAGTACCAAGAGACCCAGTACTTC. This encodes CASSSGQYQETQYF.

The chain uses TRBV12-3 or TRBV12-4 and TRBJ1-2; TRBD1 is a possible D gene (5 bases). V was cut by 3 bases and J by 5 bases, with 13 bases left in between. The CDR3 length is 14 residues. The CDR3 protein is CASSLLGVDYGYTF. The CDR3 DNA reads as TGTGCCAGCAGTTTGTTGGGGGTAGATTATGGCTACACCTTC.

This clonotype has just a few counts. This chain connects TRBV12-3 or TRBV12-4 to TRBJ1-2; D gene uncertain. V shed 3 bases and J shed 2 bases, with 13 bases lying between them. This CDR3 has 15 residues. The CDR3 reads CASSFSGILNYGYTF. CDR3 sequence (DNA): TGTGCCAGCAGTTTTAGCGGCATCCTGAACTATGGCTACACCTTC.

This clonotype came up a few times. V gene TRBV6-5 combines with J gene TRBJ2-1; 10 nucleotides match TRBD2. CDR3 size: 15 residues. V shed 6 bases and J 7 bases; nucleotides not matched to a gene: 9. The germline gives CDR1 MNHEY, CDR2 SVGAGI. The CDR3 DNA reads TGTGCCAGCAGACCTCTAGCGGGAGCCTCGAATGAGCAGTTCTTC. Protein: CASRPLAGASNEQFF.

This chain joins TRBV29-1 and TRBJ2-3; 9 bases are shared with TRBD2. From germline, CDR1 is SQVTM and CDR2 ANQGSEA. J lost 0 bases, V lost 5 bases, and 6 bases had no gene match. The CDR3 runs 15 residues. Here the CDR3 DNA reads TGCAGCGTTAAGTCGCTAGCGGGAAGCACAGATACGCAGTATTTT. It codes for CSVKSLAGSTDTQYF.

The V and J genes are TRBV7-3 and TRBJ1-3; D gene uncertain. Trimming shortened V by 1 base and J by 0 bases, and 10 bases separated the two germline ends. The CDR3 length is 16 residues. Germline loops: CDR1 SGHTA, CDR2 FQGTGA. The CDR3 DNA is TGTGCCAGCAGCTTAAGAGGCGGCCACTCTGGAAACACCATATATTTT. As protein: CASSLRGGHSGNTIYF.

This clonotype showed up just a few times. This chain's CDR3 is CSVAGTSGGPSYEQYF. The CDR3 DNA follows: TGCAGCGTGGCCGGGACTAGCGGGGGCCCCTCCTACGAGCAGTACTTC. The V call is TRBV29-1, the J call TRBJ2-7, with 14 bases that match TRBD2. This CDR3 is built from 16 residues. The J segment lost 0 bases and the V segment lost 6 bases, leaving 7 bases of the junction unmatched. Germline V CDR1 and CDR2: SQVTM, ANQGSEA.

This clonotype was found a few times. This chain connects TRBV5-5 to TRBJ2-3, with 8 bases aligning to TRBD2. Germline V gene data show CDR1 as SGHKS and CDR2 as YYEKEE (reference sequence). V lost 2 bases to trimming and J lost 2 bases; unmatched junction nucleotides: 4. This CDR3 has 15 residues. CDR3 protein: CASSFTSGNTDTQYF. Written as DNA, the CDR3 is TGTGCCAGCAGCTTTACTAGCGGAAACACAGATACGCAGTATTTT.

This clonotype turned up a few times. This chain links TRBV9 with TRBJ1-5; the D is unclear. CDR3 size: 11 residues. Germline V gene sequence: CDR1 SGDLS, CDR2 YYNGEE. V lost 7 bases, J lost 5 bases, and 7 bases lay in between. DNA of the CDR3: TGTGCCAGCGGGGTCGATCAGCCCCAGCATTTT. Encoded protein: CASGVDQPQHF.

The rearrangement links TRBV16 to TRBJ1-1; no reliable D call. V was shortened by 1 base and J by 5 bases, with 11 bases between the two germline ends. Germline values: CDR1 KGHSY, CDR2 FQNENV. The CDR3 extends over 14 amino acids. The CDR3 nucleotides read TGTGCCAGCAGCCAATATAGTGAGGTGACTGAAGCTTTCTTT. Protein product: CASSQYSEVTEAFF.

The chain employs TRBV6-5 and TRBJ1-1; 7 nucleotides agree with TRBD1. This CDR3 is 18 amino acids long. Germline CDR1 and CDR2: MNHEY and SVGAGI. The V gene end was trimmed by 2 bases and the J gene end by 2 bases; junction bases not matched to a gene: 14. CDR3 DNA sequence: TGTGCCAGCAGTTACCTGGTAGGGGGCGCGGGGATTAACACTGAAGCTTTCTTT. Its translation is CASSYLVGGAGINTEAFF.

This clonotype was seen a handful of times. The gene calls are TRBV3-1 and TRBJ1-2; TRBD1 might be the D (6 bases). The CDR3 runs to 14 residues. The germline gives CDR1 LGHDT, CDR2 YNNKEL (reference sequence). The ends were cut back, 4 bases at V and 4 bases at J, with 13 bases in the middle. CDR3 DNA: TGTGCCAGCAGCCTAGGGACATCCCCCTATGGCTACACCTTC. This gives the protein CASSLGTSPYGYTF.